The 22 T cell receptor beta chains below come from one sample, sequenced in a study of cytomegalovirus exposure and HLA in healthy donors. The PCR was carried out with 60 Vbeta primers and 13 Jbeta primers. Some clones are missing from TCRdb's copy, which holds only in-frame ones; the method was immunoSEQ multiplex PCR. The data contain 100,000 to 150,000 clones, over 70% of them seen just once; the ten biggest clones take up approximately 3.9%. The material sequenced was PBMCs. These receptors came from a man in his forties or fifties in good health and CMV-seropositive.

The V and J genes are TRBV5-4 and TRBJ2-7; 8 bases are a match to TRBD1. The CDR3 is made up of 15 amino acids. Germline trimming cut 0 bases from V and 4 bases from J; bases unmatched to any gene: 6. CDR1 is SGHNT, CDR2 YYREEE, per germline (reference sequence). In DNA, the CDR3 is TGTGCCAGCAGCTTGGAGGGCAGGGGGCCTTACGAGCAGTACTTC. This sequence encodes CASSLEGRGPYEQYF.

This rearrangement joins TRBV6-5 to TRBJ1-5; TRBD1 aligns across 10 bases. Germline CDR1 MNHEY, CDR2 SVGAGI. V lost 4 bases, J lost 8 bases, and 8 bases stayed unmatched. The CDR3 is 15 residues long. CDR3 DNA sequence: TGTGCCAGCAGTTCGACAGGGGGCGAGGGAAAGCCCCAGCATTTT. Amino acids: CASSSTGGEGKPQHF.

The table lists this clone with a count of one. The chain is built from TRBV5-6 and TRBJ1-2, with a tentative D call TRBD1 (5 bases). This CDR3 is built from 16 residues. V gave up 0 bases and J gave up 4 bases, with 16 bases separating them. The V gene's germline CDR1 is SGHDT and CDR2 YYEEEE. CDR3 amino acids: CASSLDVAGGGYGYTF. CDR3 DNA sequence: TGTGCCAGCAGCTTGGACGTGGCGGGGGGAGGCTATGGCTACACCTTC.

The table lists this clone with a few counts. Here the CDR3 reads CASKARGYTGELFF. DNA for the CDR3: TGTGCCAGCAAGGCCAGGGGATACACCGGGGAGCTGTTTTTT. The J gene is TRBJ2-2, the V gene TRBV2, with D perhaps TRBD1 (6 bases). Germline CDR1 SNHLY, CDR2 FYNNEI. The CDR3 loop spans 14 amino acids. The V end lost 7 bases, the J end lost 3 bases, and 12 bases lay between the germline ends.

The rearrangement joins TRBV5-4 to TRBJ1-6; tentatively, D is TRBD1 (6 bases). The germline V and J ends were trimmed by 3 bases and 3 bases, with 10 bases remaining between them. The V gene's germline CDR1 is SGHNT and CDR2 YYREEE (reference sequence). The CDR3 is 15 residues long. DNA for the CDR3: TGTGCCAGCAGCTCCACAGGGATCTATAATTCACCCCTCCACTTT. It is translated as CASSSTGIYNSPLHF. Full variable domain (outside the CDR3, taken from reference TRBV5-4 and TRBJ1-6): ETGVTQSPTHLIKTRGQQVTLRCSSQSGHNTVSWYQQALGQGPQFIFQYYREEENGRGNFPPRFSGLQFPNYSSELNVNALELDDSALYLCASSSTGIYNSPLHFGNGTRLTVT.

The chain recombines TRBV30 with TRBJ2-1, with 10 bases that match TRBD2. Germline-derived CDR1 and CDR2 are GTSNPN and SVGIG (reference sequence). CDR3 length equals 15 residues. Trimming at V came to 3 bases and at J to 0 bases, leaving 2 bases not matched to a gene. This CDR3 is CAWRLAGGSYNEQFF. The DNA for the CDR3 is TGTGCCTGGAGGTTAGCGGGGGGCTCCTACAATGAGCAGTTCTTC.

The rearrangement joins TRBV7-9 to TRBJ1-4, with 10 bases that match TRBD1. V was pared by 5 bases and J by 5 bases, with 8 bases of the junction left unmatched. The CDR3 consists of 16 residues. CDR1 is SEHNR, CDR2 FQNEAQ, per germline (reference sequence). This chain's CDR3 is CASSQRGTGANEKLFF. CDR3 in DNA: TGTGCCAGCAGCCAGAGGGGGACAGGGGCCAATGAAAAACTGTTTTTT.

This clone appeared a few times. This chain connects TRBV7-2 to TRBJ2-7; 10 nucleotides agree with TRBD2. J gave up 4 bases and V 1 base, and 7 bases lay outside the gene matches. The CDR3 runs to 16 residues. Germline V gene sequence: CDR1 SGHTA, CDR2 FQGNSA. The CDR3 sequence: CASSLGRLAGVYEQYF. CDR3 nucleotide sequence: TGTGCCAGCAGCTTAGGCCGGCTAGCGGGAGTATACGAGCAGTACTTC. The whole variable domain, remainder taken from reference TRBV7-2 and TRBJ2-7, is GAGVSQSPSNKVTEKGKDVELRCDPISGHTALYWYRQSLGQGLEFLIYFQGNSAPDKSGLPSDRFSAERTGGSVSTLTIQRTQQEDSAVYLCASSLGRLAGVYEQYFGPGTRLTVT.

The chain employs TRBV30 and TRBJ1-1; 7 bases are a match to TRBD1. V gave up 2 bases and J gave up 1 base; unmatched junction bases: 7. CDR1 GTSNPN and CDR2 SVGIG come from the germline V gene (reference sequence). The CDR3 runs 15 residues. DNA of the CDR3: TGTGCCTGGAGTACGACAGGGAGGCGGAACACTGAAGCTTTCTTT. This sequence encodes CAWSTTGRRNTEAFF. The full variable domain, in which reference TRBV30 and TRBJ1-1 provide the parts outside the CDR3, is SQTIHQWPATLVQPVGSPLSLECTVEGTSNPNLYWYRQAAGRGLQLLFYSVGIGQISSEVPQNLSASRPQDRQFILSSKKLLLSDSGFYLCAWSTTGRRNTEAFFGQGTRLTVV.

This chain uses TRBV7-9 with TRBJ2-2, with 12 bases fitting TRBD2. The trim removed 5 bases at V and 0 bases at J, leaving 4 bases unmatched. This CDR3 contains 17 residues. The germline CDR1 and CDR2 sequences are SEHNR and FQNEAQ (reference sequence). The CDR3 region has the DNA TGTGCCAGCAGCCTAAGACTAGCGGGGGCGAACACCGGGGAGCTGTTTTTT. Translating it yields CASSLRLAGANTGELFF. The entire variable domain, with the rest obtained from reference TRBV7-9 and TRBJ2-2, is as follows: DTGVSQNPRHKITKRGQNVTFRCDPISEHNRLYWYRQTLGQGPEFLTYFQNEAQLEKSRLLSDRFSAERPKGSFSTLEIQRTEQGDSAMYLCASSLRLAGANTGELFFGEGSRLTVL.

CDR3 nucleotides: TGTGCCAGCAGCTTACCCCCCGCAACTAATGAAAAACTGTTTTTT. Translating gives CASSLPPATNEKLFF. V and J are TRBV7-6 and TRBJ1-4; no firm D call. Per germline, CDR1 SGHVS and CDR2 FNYEAQ. The CDR3 has 15 amino acids. The ends were cut back, 2 bases at V and 0 bases at J, with 7 bases in the middle.

The chain employs TRBV6-1 and TRBJ2-3, with D hard to call. V lost 8 bases and J lost 0, with 12 bases in between. The germline CDR1 and CDR2 sequences are MNHNS and SASEGT. The CDR3 has 14 amino acids. CDR3 DNA sequence: TGTGCCAGCGAGAGTGCAACTAGCACAGATACGCAGTATTTT. The encoded protein is CASESATSTDTQYF.

DNA for the CDR3: TGTGCCAGCAGGGGGTCAGGGACTAACGCCGGGGAGCTGTTTTTT. Translation: CASRGSGTNAGELFF. V usage is TRBV5-5 and J usage is TRBJ2-2, with TRBD2 matching 7 bases. This CDR3 contains 15 residues. V trimming: 5 bases; J trimming: 6 bases; junction bases outside the gene matches: 10. Per germline, CDR1 SGHKS and CDR2 YYEKEE (reference sequence).

V usage is TRBV28 and J usage is TRBJ2-5; tentative D call: TRBD2 (5 bases). Germline-derived CDR1 and CDR2 are MDHEN and SYDVKM. The CDR3 runs 12 residues. Trimming took off 3 bases at V and 8 bases at J, with 10 bases between the two ends. The CDR3 nucleotides read TGTGCCAGCAGTTTGGACCGGACTACCCAGTACTTC. Its protein product is CASSLDRTTQYF.

CDR3 nucleotides: TGCGCCAGCAGCGATACCCAACTAGCGGGGGTCTACAATGAGCAGTTCTTC. Amino acid sequence: CASSDTQLAGVYNEQFF. This chain joins TRBV10-2 and TRBJ2-1; 11 bases match TRBD2. The CDR3 has 17 amino acids. CDR1 is WSHSY, CDR2 SAAADI, per germline. The J segment lost 3 bases and the V segment lost 6 bases, leaving 10 bases of the junction unmatched.

This clone was observed a single time. The CDR3, as DNA: TGCGCCAGCAGCGGCCTGGGGGGCCAAGAGACCCAGTACTTC. This translates into CASSGLGGQETQYF. The chain employs TRBV5-1 and TRBJ2-5; TRBD2 is a possible D gene (6 bases). Germline CDR1 is SGHRS and CDR2 is YFSETQ. V lost 4 bases and J lost 1, with 11 bases in between. This CDR3 is 14 amino acids long. The full variable domain, in which reference TRBV5-1 and TRBJ2-5 provide the parts outside the CDR3, is KAGVTQTPRYLIKTRGQQVTLSCSPISGHRSVSWYQQTPGQGLQFLFEYFSETQRNKGNFPGRFSGRQFSNSRSEMNVSTLELGDSALYLCASSGLGGQETQYFGPGTRLLVL.

This chain uses TRBV6-4 with TRBJ1-5; D may be TRBD1 (5 bases). V dropped 3 bases and J dropped 6 bases, with 9 bases sitting between them. CDR1 is MRHNA and CDR2 is SNTAGT in the germline V gene. This CDR3 region has 13 residues. The CDR3 protein is CASSESGGQPQHF. The CDR3 coding sequence is TGTGCCAGCAGTGAGTCCGGGGGTCAGCCCCAGCATTTT.

V and J are TRBV10-1 and TRBJ2-1, with unresolved D. V dropped 0 bases and J dropped 2 bases, with 11 bases sitting between them. This CDR3 contains 16 residues. Germline-derived CDR1 and CDR2 are WNHNN and SYGVQD (reference sequence). In DNA, the CDR3 is TGCGCCAGCAGTGAGTCTCTCGCCGGAGCCTACAATGAGCAGTTCTTC. Its protein is CASSESLAGAYNEQFF.

The chain is built from TRBV23-1 and TRBJ1-1, with TRBD1 matching 8 bases. TRBV23-1 is an ORF; its function is uncertain. The CDR3 sequence is 18 residues long. With V trimmed by 3 bases and J by 5 bases, 17 bases remained unmatched. Here the CDR3 DNA reads TGCGCCAGCAGTCATCGGATCCAGGGGGCTAAGGTAAGAACTGAAGCTTTCTTT. Amino acids: CASSHRIQGAKVRTEAFF.

The V and J genes are TRBV5-6 and TRBJ2-1; TRBD2 agrees at 7 bases. Per the germline V gene, CDR1 is SGHDT and CDR2 is YYEEEE. V shed 1 base, J shed 1 base, and the junction held 5 bases outside the gene matches. The CDR3 contains 16 residues. The CDR3 coding sequence is TGTGCCAGCAGCTTGAGGGCGGGAGTATCCTACAATGAGCAGTTCTTC. Its translation: CASSLRAGVSYNEQFF.

This clone has only one observation. A read error may account for a junction end that differs from germline. The rearrangement links TRBV27 to TRBJ2-7; the D gene is possibly TRBD1 (6 bases). CDR3 size: 14 residues. The V gene's germline CDR1 is MNHEY and CDR2 SMNVEV (reference sequence). The CDR3 nucleotides are TGTGCCAGCAGTCTATCAGGGGTTCGGTACGAGCAGTACTTC. Translating gives CASSLSGVRYEQYF.

The chain links TRBV27 to TRBJ1-6, with D hard to call. Germline CDR1 is MNHEY and CDR2 is SMNVEV (reference sequence). The CDR3 consists of 13 residues. V was shortened by 2 bases and J by 8 bases, with 7 bases between the two germline ends. The CDR3 DNA reads TGTGCCAGCAGTTTAGTGGCGGATTCACCCCTCCACTTT. It yields the protein CASSLVADSPLHF.